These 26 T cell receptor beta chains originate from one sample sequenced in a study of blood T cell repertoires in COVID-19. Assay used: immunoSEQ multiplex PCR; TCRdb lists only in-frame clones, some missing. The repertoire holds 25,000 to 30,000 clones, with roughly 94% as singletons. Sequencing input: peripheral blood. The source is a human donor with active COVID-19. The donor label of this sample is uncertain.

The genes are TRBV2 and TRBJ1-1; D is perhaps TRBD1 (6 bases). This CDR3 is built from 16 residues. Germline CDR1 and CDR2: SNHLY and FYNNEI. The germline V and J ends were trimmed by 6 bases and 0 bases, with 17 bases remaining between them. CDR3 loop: CASSSRGLGLNTEAFF. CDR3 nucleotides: TGTGCCAGCAGCAGCAGGGGTCTCGGTCTGAACACTGAAGCTTTCTTT. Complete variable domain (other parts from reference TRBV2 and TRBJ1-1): EPEVTQTPSHQVTQMGQEVILRCVPISNHLYFYWYRQILGQKVEFLVSFYNNEISEKSEIFDDQFSVERPDGSNFTLKIRSTKLEDSAMYFCASSSRGLGLNTEAFFGQGTRLTVV.

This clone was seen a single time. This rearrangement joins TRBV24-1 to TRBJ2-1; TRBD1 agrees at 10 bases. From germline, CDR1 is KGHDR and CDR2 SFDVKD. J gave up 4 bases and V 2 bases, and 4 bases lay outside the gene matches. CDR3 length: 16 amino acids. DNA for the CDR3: TGTGCCACCAGTGATTCGCGACAGGGGGCTTACAATGAGCAGTTCTTC. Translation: CATSDSRQGAYNEQFF.

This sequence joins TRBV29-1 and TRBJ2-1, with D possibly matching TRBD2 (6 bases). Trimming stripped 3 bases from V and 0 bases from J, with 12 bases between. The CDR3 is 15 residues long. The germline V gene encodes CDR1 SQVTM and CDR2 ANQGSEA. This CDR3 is CSVEGGPSSYNEQFF. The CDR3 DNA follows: TGCAGCGTTGAGGGAGGCCCAAGCTCCTACAATGAGCAGTTCTTC.

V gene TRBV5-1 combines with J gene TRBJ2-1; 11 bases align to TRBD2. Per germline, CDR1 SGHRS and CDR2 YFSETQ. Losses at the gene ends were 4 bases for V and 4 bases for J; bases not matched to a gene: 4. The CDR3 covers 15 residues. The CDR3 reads CASSVIAGGYNEQFF. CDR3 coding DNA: TGCGCCAGCAGCGTGATAGCGGGAGGGTACAATGAGCAGTTCTTC.

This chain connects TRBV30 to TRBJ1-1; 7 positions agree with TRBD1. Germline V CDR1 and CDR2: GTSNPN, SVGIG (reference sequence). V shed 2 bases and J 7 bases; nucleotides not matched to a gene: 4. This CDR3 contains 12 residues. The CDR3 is CAWSRGGGEAFF. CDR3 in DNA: TGTGCCTGGAGTAGAGGGGGCGGTGAAGCTTTCTTT.

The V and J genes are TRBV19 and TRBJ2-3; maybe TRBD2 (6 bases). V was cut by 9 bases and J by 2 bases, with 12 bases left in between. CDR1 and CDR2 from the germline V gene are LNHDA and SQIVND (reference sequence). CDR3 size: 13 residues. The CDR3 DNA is TGTGCCAGCGGAGGGTACCTCACAGATACGCAGTATTTT. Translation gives CASGGYLTDTQYF.

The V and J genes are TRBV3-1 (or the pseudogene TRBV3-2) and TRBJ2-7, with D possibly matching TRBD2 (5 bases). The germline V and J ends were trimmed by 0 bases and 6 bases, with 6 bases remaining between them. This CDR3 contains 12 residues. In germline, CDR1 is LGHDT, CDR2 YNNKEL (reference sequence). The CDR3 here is CASSQDRGEQYF. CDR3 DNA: TGTGCCAGCAGCCAAGACCGGGGCGAGCAGTACTTC.

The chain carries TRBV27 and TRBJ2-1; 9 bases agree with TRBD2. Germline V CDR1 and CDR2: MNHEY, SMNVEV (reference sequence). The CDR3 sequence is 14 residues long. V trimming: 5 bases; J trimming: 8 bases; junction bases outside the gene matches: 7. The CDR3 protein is CASSTVAGAHEQFF. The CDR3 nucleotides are TGTGCCAGCAGTACGGTAGCGGGAGCGCATGAGCAGTTCTTC.

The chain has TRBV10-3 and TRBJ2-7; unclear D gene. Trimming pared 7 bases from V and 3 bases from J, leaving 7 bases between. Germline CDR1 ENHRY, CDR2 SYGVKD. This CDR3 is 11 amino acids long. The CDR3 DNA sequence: TGTGCCATCAAGGCAGGCTACGAGCAGTACTTC. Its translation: CAIKAGYEQYF.

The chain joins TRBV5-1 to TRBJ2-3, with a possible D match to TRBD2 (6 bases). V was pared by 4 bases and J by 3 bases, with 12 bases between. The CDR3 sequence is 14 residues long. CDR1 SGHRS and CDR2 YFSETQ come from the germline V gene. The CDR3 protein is CASSDLEGTDTQYF. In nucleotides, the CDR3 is TGCGCCAGCAGCGATTTGGAGGGAACAGATACGCAGTATTTT.

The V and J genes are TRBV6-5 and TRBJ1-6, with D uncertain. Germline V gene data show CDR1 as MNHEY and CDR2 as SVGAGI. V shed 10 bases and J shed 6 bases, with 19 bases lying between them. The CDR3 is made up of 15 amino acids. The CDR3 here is CATQFWQSSNSPLHF. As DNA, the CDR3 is TGTGCCACCCAATTCTGGCAGTCGTCTAATTCACCCCTCCACTTT.

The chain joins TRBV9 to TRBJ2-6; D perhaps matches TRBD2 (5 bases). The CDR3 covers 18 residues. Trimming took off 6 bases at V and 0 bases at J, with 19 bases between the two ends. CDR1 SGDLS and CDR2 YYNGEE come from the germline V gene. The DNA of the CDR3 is TGTGCCAGCACCAAAGGAGGCCTTCTCCTCTCTGGGGCCAACGTCCTGACTTTC. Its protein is CASTKGGLLLSGANVLTF.

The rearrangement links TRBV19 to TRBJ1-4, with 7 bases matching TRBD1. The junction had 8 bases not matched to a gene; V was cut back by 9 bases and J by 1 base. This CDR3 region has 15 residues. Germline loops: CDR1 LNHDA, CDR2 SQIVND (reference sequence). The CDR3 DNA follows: TGTGCCAGCCAGGACAGGCCTAGAACTAATGAAAAACTGTTTTTT. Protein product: CASQDRPRTNEKLFF.

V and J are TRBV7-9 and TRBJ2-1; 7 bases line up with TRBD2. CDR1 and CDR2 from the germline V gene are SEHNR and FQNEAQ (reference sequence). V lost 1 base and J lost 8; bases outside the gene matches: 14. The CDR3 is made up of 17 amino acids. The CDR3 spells CASSLGEGRLGRDEQFF. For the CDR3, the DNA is TGTGCCAGCAGCTTAGGGGAGGGCCGACTTGGCAGAGATGAGCAGTTCTTC.

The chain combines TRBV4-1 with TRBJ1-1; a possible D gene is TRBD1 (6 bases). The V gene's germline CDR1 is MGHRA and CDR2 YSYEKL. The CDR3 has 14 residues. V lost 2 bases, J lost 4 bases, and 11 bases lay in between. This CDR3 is CASSQFGGATEAFF. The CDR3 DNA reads TGCGCCAGCAGCCAATTCGGGGGGGCCACTGAAGCTTTCTTT.

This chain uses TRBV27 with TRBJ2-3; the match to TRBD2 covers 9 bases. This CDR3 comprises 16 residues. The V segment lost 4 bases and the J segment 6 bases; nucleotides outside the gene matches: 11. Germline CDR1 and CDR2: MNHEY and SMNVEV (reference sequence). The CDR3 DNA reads TGTGCCAGCAGTTCCCTTACTAGCGGGTATCAGGATACGCAGTATTTT. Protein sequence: CASSSLTSGYQDTQYF.

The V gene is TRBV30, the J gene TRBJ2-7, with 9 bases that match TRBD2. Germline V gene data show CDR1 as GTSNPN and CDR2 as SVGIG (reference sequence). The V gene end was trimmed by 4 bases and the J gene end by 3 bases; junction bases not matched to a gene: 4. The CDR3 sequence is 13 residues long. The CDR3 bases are TGTGCCTGGACTCTTAGCGGGAGCTACGAGCAGTACTTC. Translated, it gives CAWTLSGSYEQYF.

This CDR3 reads CASSWGHGQETQYF. CDR3 DNA: TGCGCCAGCAGCTGGGGACATGGACAAGAGACCCAGTACTTC. The chain has TRBV5-1 and TRBJ2-5; a possible D gene is TRBD1 (6 bases). Germline CDR1 reads SGHRS; CDR2 reads YFSETQ. The V and J ends lost 3 bases and 2 bases respectively, with 11 bases between them. This CDR3 is built from 14 residues.

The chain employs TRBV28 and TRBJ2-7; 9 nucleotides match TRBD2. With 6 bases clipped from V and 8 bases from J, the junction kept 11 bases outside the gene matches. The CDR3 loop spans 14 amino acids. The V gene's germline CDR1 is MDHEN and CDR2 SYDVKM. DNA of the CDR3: TGTGCCAGCAGCGCTTTTAGCGGGAGCAGCCAGCAGTACTTC. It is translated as CASSAFSGSSQQYF.

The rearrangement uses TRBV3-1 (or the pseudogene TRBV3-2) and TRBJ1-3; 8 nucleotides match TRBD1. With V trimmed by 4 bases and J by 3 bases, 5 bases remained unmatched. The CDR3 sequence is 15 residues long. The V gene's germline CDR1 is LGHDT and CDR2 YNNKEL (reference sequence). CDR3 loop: CASSREGTGGNTIYF. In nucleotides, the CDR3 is TGTGCCAGCAGCCGCGAAGGGACAGGTGGAAACACCATATATTTT.

The CDR3 spells CASSLVGGKSIEQYF. DNA for the CDR3: TGTGCCAGCAGCTTAGTTGGCGGGAAATCTATCGAGCAGTACTTC. The chain uses TRBV7-6 and TRBJ2-7, with D possibly matching TRBD2 (6 bases). V lost 1 base to trimming and J lost 6 bases, with 16 bases between them. CDR1 and CDR2 from the germline V gene are SGHVS and FNYEAQ. The CDR3 is 15 amino acids.

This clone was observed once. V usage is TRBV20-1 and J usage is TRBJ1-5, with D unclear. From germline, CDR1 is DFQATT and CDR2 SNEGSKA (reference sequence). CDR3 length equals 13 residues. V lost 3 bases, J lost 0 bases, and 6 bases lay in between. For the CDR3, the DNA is TGCAGTGCTAGTTACAGTAGCAATCAGCCCCAGCATTTT. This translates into CSASYSSNQPQHF.

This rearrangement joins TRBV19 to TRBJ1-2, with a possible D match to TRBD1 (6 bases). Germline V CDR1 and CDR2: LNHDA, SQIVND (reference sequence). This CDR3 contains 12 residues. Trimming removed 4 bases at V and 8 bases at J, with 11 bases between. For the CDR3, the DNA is TGTGCCAGTAGTAACAGGGTTGAGGGCTACACCTTC. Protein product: CASSNRVEGYTF.

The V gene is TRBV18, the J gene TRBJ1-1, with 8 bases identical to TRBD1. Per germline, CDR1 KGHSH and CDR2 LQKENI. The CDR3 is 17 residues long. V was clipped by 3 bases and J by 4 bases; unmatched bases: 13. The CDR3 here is CASSPSGTGGRGTEAFF. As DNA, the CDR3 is TGTGCCAGCTCACCGTCCGGGACAGGCGGCCGGGGCACTGAAGCTTTCTTT. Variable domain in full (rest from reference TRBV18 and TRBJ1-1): NAGVMQNPRHLVRRRGQEARLRCSPMKGHSHVYWYRQLPEEGLKFMVYLQKENIIDESGMPKERFSAEFPKEGPSILRIQQVVRGDSAAYFCASSPSGTGGRGTEAFFGQGTRLTVV.

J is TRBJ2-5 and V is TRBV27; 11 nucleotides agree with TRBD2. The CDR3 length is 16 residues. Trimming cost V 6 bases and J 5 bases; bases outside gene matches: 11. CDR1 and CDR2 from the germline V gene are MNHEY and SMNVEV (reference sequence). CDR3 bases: TGTGCCAGCAGCCCAGCGGGTAGCGGGAGGGGGGAGACCCAGTACTTC. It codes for CASSPAGSGRGETQYF.

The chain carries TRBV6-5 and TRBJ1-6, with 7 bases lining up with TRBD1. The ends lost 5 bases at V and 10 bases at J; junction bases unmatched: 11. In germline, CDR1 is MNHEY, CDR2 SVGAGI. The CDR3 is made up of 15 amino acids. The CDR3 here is CASSREGAPDSPLHF. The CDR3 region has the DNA TGTGCCAGCAGTCGAGAGGGGGCGCCTGACTCACCCCTCCACTTT.